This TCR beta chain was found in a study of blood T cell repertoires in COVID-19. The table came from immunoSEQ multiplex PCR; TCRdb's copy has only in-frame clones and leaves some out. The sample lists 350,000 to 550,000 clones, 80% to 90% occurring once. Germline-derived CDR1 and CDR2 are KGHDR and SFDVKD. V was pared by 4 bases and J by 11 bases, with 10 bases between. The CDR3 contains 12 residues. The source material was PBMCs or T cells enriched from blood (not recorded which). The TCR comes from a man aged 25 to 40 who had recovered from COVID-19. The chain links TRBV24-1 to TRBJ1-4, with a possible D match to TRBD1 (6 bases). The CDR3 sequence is CATSDQQGKLFF. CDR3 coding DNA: TGTGCCACCAGTGACCAACAGGGCAAACTGTTTTTT.